This T cell receptor beta chain is drawn from a study of cytomegalovirus exposure and HLA in healthy donors. Notes on the study in general: The investigators catalogued 150 to 200 TCR beta chains as cytomegalovirus-associated. According to an earlier analysis, most TCR beta V segments yielded productive rearrangements about 90% or about 30% of the time. While the bulk of TCR sequences proved rare, some public TCRs turned up in many donors.

Germline V gives CDR1 LNHDA, CDR2 SQIVND (reference sequence). The length of the CDR3 is 13 residues. Unmatched junction bases numbered 6, after V lost 5 bases and J lost 6 bases. Turning to this clone: Its antigen is currently unknown.

60 Vbeta and 13 Jbeta primers were used in PCR. The data were produced by immunoSEQ multiplex PCR, yet TCRdb's version contains in-frame clones alone and is incomplete. This sample's table has under 40,000 clones. The source is a woman aged 40 to 50 in good health and CMV-seropositive. Specimen: PBMCs. The V and J genes are TRBV19 and TRBJ1-2; 7 bases map to TRBD1. Written as DNA, the CDR3 is TGTGCCAGTAGTGCACGACAGGGAGATGGCTACACCTTC. It codes for CASSARQGDGYTF.